Listed here is a single T cell receptor beta chain. Antigen specificity is unknown. The sample comes from a study of cytomegalovirus exposure and HLA in healthy donors. Study-level findings and limits: It was reportedly the case that the classifier diagnosed cytomegalovirus status with high specificity and sensitivity. A list of roughly 160 TCR beta chains associated with cytomegalovirus was given.

The PCR ran on 60 Vbeta and 13 Jbeta primers. Here immunoSEQ multiplex PCR was the method, and the copy in TCRdb shows in-frame clones only, minus some. The table has about 140,000 clones, 75% to 85% seen once. In germline, CDR1 is SGHKS, CDR2 YYEKEE (reference sequence). Between the trimmed V and J ends, which lost 4 bases and 2 bases, there was a span of 12 bases. This CDR3 contains 14 residues. The receptor's source is a man between 45 and 60 years old in good health and CMV-seronegative. Sequenced: PBMCs. The chain is built from TRBV5-5 and TRBJ1-1, with D maybe TRBD1 (6 bases). The CDR3 here is CASSHPQGNTEAFF. CDR3 bases: TGTGCCAGCAGCCATCCACAGGGAAACACTGAAGCTTTCTTT.